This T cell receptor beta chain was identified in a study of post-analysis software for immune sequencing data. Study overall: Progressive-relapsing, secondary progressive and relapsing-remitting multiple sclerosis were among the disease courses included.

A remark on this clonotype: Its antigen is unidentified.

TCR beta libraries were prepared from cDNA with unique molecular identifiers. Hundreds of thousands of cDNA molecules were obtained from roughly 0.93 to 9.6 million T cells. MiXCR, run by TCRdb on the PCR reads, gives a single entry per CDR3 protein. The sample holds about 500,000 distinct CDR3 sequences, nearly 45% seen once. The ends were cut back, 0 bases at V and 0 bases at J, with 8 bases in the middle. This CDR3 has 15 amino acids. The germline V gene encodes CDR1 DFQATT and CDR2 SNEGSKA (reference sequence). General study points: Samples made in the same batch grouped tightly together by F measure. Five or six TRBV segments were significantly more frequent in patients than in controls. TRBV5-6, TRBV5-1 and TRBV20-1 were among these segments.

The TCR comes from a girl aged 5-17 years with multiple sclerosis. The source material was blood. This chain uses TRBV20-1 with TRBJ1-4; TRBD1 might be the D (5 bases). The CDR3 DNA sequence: TGCAGTGCTAGAGATGAGGGGTCAACTAATGAAAAACTGTTTTTT. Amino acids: CSARDEGSTNEKLFF.